The source of this T cell receptor beta chain is a study of CDR3 diversity in severe acne. The germline V and J ends were trimmed by 5 bases and 5 bases, with 9 bases remaining between them. Germline CDR1 SGHAT, CDR2 FQNNGV. The CDR3 runs 12 residues. In TCRdb, the PCR reads were re-called with MiXCR into one record per CDR3 protein. The sample consists of about 90,000 distinct CDR3 sequences, about half of them appearing once. The sample taken for sequencing was blood. This clonotype was sampled from a male donor in good health, serving as a control. The V gene is TRBV11-2, the J gene TRBJ2-5; TRBD2 is a possible D gene (6 bases). CDR3 coding DNA: TGTGCCAGCAGCGGGAGCGGGGAGACCCAGTACTTC. Its translation is CASSGSGETQYF.